The present T cell receptor (beta chain) was sequenced within a study of shared clonotypes between healthy human individuals. Study context: Plates per donor: three CD4 naive, three CD4 memory, two CD8 naive, one CD8 memory.

The ends were cut back, 2 bases at V and 2 bases at J, with 6 bases in the middle. The length of the CDR3 is 14 residues. From germline, CDR1 is KGHSH and CDR2 LQKENI. Turning to this clone: What it recognizes is unknown.

Study conclusions and caveats: What rarefaction showed was incomplete sorted-subset sequencing despite large depth.

The assay was immunoSEQ multiplex PCR, and TCRdb's table has in-frame clones only and misses some. The sample has around 1.4 million clones, 98% seen once. The specimen sequenced was naive CD4+ T cells sorted from blood. Documented subset: CD45RA+ positively selected. The rearrangement joins TRBV18 to TRBJ2-2; D unclear. The receptor was derived from a man aged 30 to 45 in good health. CDR3 loop: CASSPKANTGELFF. The CDR3 bases are TGTGCCAGCTCACCAAAAGCCAACACCGGGGAGCTGTTTTTT.